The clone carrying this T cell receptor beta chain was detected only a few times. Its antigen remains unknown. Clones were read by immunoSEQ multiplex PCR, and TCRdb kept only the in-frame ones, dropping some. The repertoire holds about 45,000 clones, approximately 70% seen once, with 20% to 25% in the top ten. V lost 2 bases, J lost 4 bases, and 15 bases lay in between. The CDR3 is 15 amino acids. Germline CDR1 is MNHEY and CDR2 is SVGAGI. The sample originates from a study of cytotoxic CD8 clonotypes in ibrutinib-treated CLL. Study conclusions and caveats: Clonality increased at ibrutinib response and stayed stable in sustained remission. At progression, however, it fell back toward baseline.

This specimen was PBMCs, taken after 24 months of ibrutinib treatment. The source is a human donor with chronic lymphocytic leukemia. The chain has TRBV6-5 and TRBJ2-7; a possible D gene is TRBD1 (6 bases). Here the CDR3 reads CASSYLLGQSYEQYF. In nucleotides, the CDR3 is TGTGCCAGCAGTTACCTCCTTGGACAGTCGTACGAGCAGTACTTC.